This T cell receptor (beta chain) is from a study of cytomegalovirus exposure and HLA in healthy donors. Here immunoSEQ multiplex PCR was the method, and the copy in TCRdb shows in-frame clones only, minus some. Altogether hundreds of thousands of clones are present, roughly 85% being singletons, with the ten largest covering 0.83%. The sample consisted of PBMCs. The sequence was obtained from a woman aged 18-29 years in good health and CMV-seronegative.

The CDR3 region is CASSVSHYEAYEQYF. Written as DNA, the CDR3 is TGTGCCAGCAGTGTATCACACTATGAAGCCTACGAGCAGTACTTC. This rearrangement joins TRBV2 to TRBJ2-7; D remains unclear. With 4 bases removed from V and 2 bases from J, the gap between germline ends came to 15 bases. The germline gives CDR1 SNHLY, CDR2 FYNNEI. This CDR3 is 15 amino acids long.